Listed below are T cell receptor beta chains from one sample, sequenced in a study of T cells after yellow fever vaccination. MiXCR was run by TCRdb on the 5' RACE reads, yielding one entry per CDR3 protein. The data contain hundreds of thousands of distinct CDR3 sequences, 8.7% of them singletons. The sequencing used PBMCs, collected on the day of the first yellow fever vaccination. These receptors came from a man between 18 and 29 years old who received the YFV17D yellow fever vaccine. CDR3s include the opening cysteine and the closing phenylalanine or tryptophan.

cdr3_aa	v_call	j_call
CASGSYALHF	TRBV2	TRBJ1-6
CASSRRDRYNGGYEQYF	TRBV7-9	TRBJ2-7
CASSQGQGLGQYF	TRBV7-2	TRBJ2-7
CASSYRVRDQPQHF	TRBV6-2/TRBV6-3	TRBJ1-5
CASSIPGHEQYF	TRBV19	TRBJ2-7
CATSDPGQGEKDTQYF	TRBV24-1	TRBJ2-3
CASSSNPGQLNSPLHF	TRBV7-8	TRBJ1-6
CASSTPRAVQETQYF	TRBV28	TRBJ2-5
CSAAGGGNEQYF	TRBV20-1	TRBJ2-7
CASSLAGGGPNSPLHF	TRBV12-3/TRBV12-4	TRBJ1-6
CATSREAGGGELFF	TRBV15	TRBJ2-2
CASSQDPQNTEAFF	TRBV4-3	TRBJ1-1
CASSGQPKETQYF	TRBV5-6	TRBJ2-5
CSARSTDSNYGYTF	TRBV20-1	TRBJ1-2
CASSLAVGGNSPLHF	TRBV7-8	TRBJ1-6
CASSSGQGARYGYTF	TRBV7-9	TRBJ1-2
CAISESLGERPGNTIYF	TRBV10-3	TRBJ1-3
CSARERQGGSYEQYF	TRBV20-1	TRBJ2-7
CASTSRDTQYF	TRBV19	TRBJ2-3
CASSSDGATGELFF	TRBV5-1	TRBJ2-2
CATSTGEETQYF	TRBV19	TRBJ2-5
CAIRSERETQYF	TRBV10-3	TRBJ2-5
CATSRVRTPPYEQYF	TRBV15	TRBJ2-7
CSIMTPGGYNEQFF	TRBV29-1	TRBJ2-1
CASSQTSGVFGSNSPLHF	TRBV4-2	TRBJ1-6
CASSYAGNEQFF	TRBV6-5	TRBJ2-1
CASSLEPGANVLTF	TRBV5-1	TRBJ2-6
CASSQVSSSYEQYF	TRBV4-3	TRBJ2-7
CSVQVFTGYGYTF	TRBV29-1	TRBJ1-2
CASSLDRPQNSPLHF	TRBV5-1	TRBJ1-6
CASSFGAGVAEQFF	TRBV12-3/TRBV12-4	TRBJ2-1
CASSYSGAGKDTQYF	TRBV6-5	TRBJ2-3
CASSQDRTGRARNTEAFF	TRBV4-2	TRBJ1-1
CSARDYREQPQHF	TRBV20-1	TRBJ1-5
CASRAGASYNEQFF	TRBV27	TRBJ2-1
CSAPPAGYPYNEQFF	TRBV20-1	TRBJ2-1
CSARDPMNTEAFF	TRBV20-1	TRBJ1-1
CASSWGNGYTF	TRBV5-1	TRBJ1-2
CSALTQNRGYTF	TRBV20-1	TRBJ1-2
CASSLGPLMISGELFF	TRBV5-1	TRBJ2-2
CASTDSVNEKLFF	TRBV28	TRBJ1-4
CASPGRPYNEQFF	TRBV2	TRBJ2-1
CASSRDRVGNSPLHF	TRBV7-2	TRBJ1-6
CCASATGGRSYNEQFF	TRBV20-1	TRBJ2-1
CASSGNWGETQYF	TRBV9	TRBJ2-5
CASSREGYEQYF	TRBV7-2	TRBJ2-7
CASGSGGRGYNEQFF	TRBV6-2/TRBV6-3	TRBJ2-1
CSASPSGGIVFF	TRBV20-1	TRBJ2-1
CSASGEYNEQFF	TRBV20-1	TRBJ2-1
CASSKTDSSYEQYF	TRBV5-6	TRBJ2-7
CASTPGTGYPYEQYF	TRBV5-1	TRBJ2-7
CASSSTGGNTGELFF	TRBV5-1	TRBJ2-2
CSATGNSGEYQETQYF	TRBV20-1	TRBJ2-5